Detailed here is one T cell receptor beta chain. What it binds is not known. This record comes from a study of shared clonotypes between healthy human individuals. Study information: Sampling drew on donors who were a couple of women and three men aged 18 to 49.

Some clones are missing from TCRdb's copy, which holds only in-frame ones; the method was immunoSEQ multiplex PCR. The sample consists of 100,000 or so clones, more than 65% of them appearing once. Study observations and caveats: Donor scarcity curtailed the genetic and exposure-history diversity represented herein. The naive CD4 repertoires of a few donors were compared, and about 5% of clonotypes were shared.

The CDR3 runs 15 residues. Germline CDR1 is ENHRY and CDR2 is SYGVKD. V lost 7 bases to trimming and J lost 0 bases, with 13 bases between them. CD45RO+ cells were combined with CCR7-negative CD45RA+ TemRA cells to form CD8 memory. This TCR came from a woman aged 30 to 39 in good health. The chain joins TRBV10-3 to TRBJ2-1; D not certain. Sequenced input: memory CD8+ T cells sorted from blood. Subset indicated: CD45RO+ cells pooled with CCR7-negative TemRA cells. DNA of the CDR3: TGTGCCATCAAGTCAGCTGAAAGCTCCTACAATGAGCAGTTCTTC. Protein product: CAIKSAESSYNEQFF.